This T cell receptor beta chain is from a study of shared clonotypes between healthy human individuals. Whole-study context: Per-donor plates numbered three CD4 naive, three CD4 memory, two CD8 naive and one CD8 memory.

In regard to this clone: What it binds is unknown.

Sorted-subset replicate PCR reactions were performed with approximately 0.2 ug DNA, corresponding to roughly 31,000 T cell genomes. TCRdb keeps only in-frame clones here, not all; method: immunoSEQ multiplex PCR. The data show millions of clones, over 85% seen once. The study's findings and limits: Even with large depth, rarefaction showed that sorted-subset sequencing was incomplete.

Losses at the gene ends were 3 bases for V and 8 bases for J; bases not matched to a gene: 7. Per germline, CDR1 KGHSH and CDR2 LQKENI. This CDR3 is built from 14 residues. Sequenced sample: naive CD4+ T cells sorted from blood. The subset was: CD45RA+ positively selected. This sequence was found in a man younger than 35 in good health. The chain couples TRBV18 to TRBJ1-3, with 7 bases identical to TRBD1. The CDR3 DNA reads TGTGCCAGCTCACCGGCGACAGGGTACTACACCATATATTTT. Protein sequence: CASSPATGYYTIYF.